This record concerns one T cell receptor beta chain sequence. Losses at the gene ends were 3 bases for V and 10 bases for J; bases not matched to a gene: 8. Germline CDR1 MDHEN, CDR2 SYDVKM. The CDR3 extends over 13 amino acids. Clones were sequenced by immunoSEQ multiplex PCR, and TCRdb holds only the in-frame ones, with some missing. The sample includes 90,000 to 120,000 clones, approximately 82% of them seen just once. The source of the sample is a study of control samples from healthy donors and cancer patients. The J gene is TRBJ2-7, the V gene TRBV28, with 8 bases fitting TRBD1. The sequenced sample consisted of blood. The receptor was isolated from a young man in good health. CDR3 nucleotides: TGTGCCAGCAGTTTTCAGGGGGCAGGCGTCCAGTACTTC. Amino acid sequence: CASSFQGAGVQYF.